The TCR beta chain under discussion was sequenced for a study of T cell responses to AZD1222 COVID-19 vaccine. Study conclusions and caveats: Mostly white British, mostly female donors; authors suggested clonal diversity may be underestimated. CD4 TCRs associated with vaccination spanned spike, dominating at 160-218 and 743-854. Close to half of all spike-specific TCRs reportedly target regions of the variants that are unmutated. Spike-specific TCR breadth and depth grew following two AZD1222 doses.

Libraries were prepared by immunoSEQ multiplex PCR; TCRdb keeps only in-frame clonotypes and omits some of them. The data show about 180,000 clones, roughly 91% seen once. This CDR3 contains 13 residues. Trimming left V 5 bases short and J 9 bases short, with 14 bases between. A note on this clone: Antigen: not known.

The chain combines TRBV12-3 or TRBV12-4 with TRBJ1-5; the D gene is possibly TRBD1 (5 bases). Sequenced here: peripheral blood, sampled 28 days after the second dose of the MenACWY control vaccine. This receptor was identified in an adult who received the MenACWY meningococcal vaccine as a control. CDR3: CASSLLGGTPQHF. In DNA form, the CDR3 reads TGTGCCAGCAGTCTACTGGGGGGAACGCCCCAGCATTTT.